The T cell receptor (beta chain) described here comes from a study of T-cell memory formation after mild COVID-19 (dated by TCRdb to the early 2020s). About the study as a whole: TCR sequence clusters from the two donors were largely donor specific. T-cell clones expanding and contracting after mild COVID-19 in a couple of donors were tracked by longitudinal TCRalpha and TCRbeta repertoire sequencing. Two young, previously healthy adult volunteers made up the cohort, one male and one female.

Of note for this clonotype: There is no known antigen for this receptor. Base qualities are missing; no much larger clone stands one base away.

This sample was sequenced with an Illumina NovaSeq 6000. TCRalpha and TCRbeta cDNA libraries were built by 5'RACE with constant-segment primers, adding sample barcodes and unique molecular identifiers. Trizol reagent was used to extract RNA from every sample. Amplification of the libraries took two PCR steps, and the second step added a second sample barcode plus Illumina TruSeq adapters. The libraries were sequenced on an Illumina NovaSeq using 2 x 150 bp paired-end reads. Turning to the authors' computational methods: With migec v1.2.7, reads were demultiplexed and then collapsed into UMI-guided consensus sequences. With mixcr v2.1.11, UMI consensuses were aligned to TRA and TRB V and J templates and assembled into clonotypes. A clonotype was counted as expanded or contracted only if both edgeR and NoisET called the change significant, with noise models trained on biological replicates. For edgeR calls, the thresholds were a false discovery rate-adjusted p below 0.01 and a log2 fold-change of 1. As an exploratory analysis of dynamics, PCA with hierarchical clustering was applied to max-normalized trajectories of the 1000 most abundant clonotypes. Separately sequenced CD4+ and CD8+ repertoires were used to assign the CD4 or CD8 phenotype of responding clones. Using fastp trimming at Q25 and MiXCR clonotype assembly, TCRdb reanalyzed the public sequencing data and kept in-frame beta chains. Rows with a matching CDR3 protein are joined into one entry that keeps the most common DNA and genes. TCRdb's processing, not the authors', yielded these V and J calls. The sample table shows almost 250,000 distinct CDR3 sequences, and just over 15% are seen once. The ten top clones hold 2.1% of the sample.

The investigation overall reported the following: Contracting CD4+ clones turned up mainly in the CM and EM memory subsets, whereas EMRA was where CD8+ clones were enriched. Only a couple of mild cases were covered in the study, and larger cohorts including severe cases with pre-infection samples were considered necessary. Whether the second-wave clones peaking on day 37 were SARS-CoV-2 specific was not confirmed. The detection of some responding clones in pre-infection memory suggests that pre-existing cross-reactive memory T cells joined the SARS-CoV-2 response. Clones contracting from day 15 to 85 had balanced CD4/CD8 phenotypes, while a second wave expanding from day 15 to 37 was biased towards CD4+.

PBMCs were isolated by Ficoll-Paque density gradient centrifugation. V and J are trimmed by 0 bases and 4 bases, and the gene matches miss 5 bases of the junction. Taken from the germline V gene (reference sequence), the CDR1 and CDR2 loops are MNHNY and SVGAGI. The CDR3 goes from the cysteine to the phenylalanine over 16 residues. Left in the record is the CDR3 DNA by itself, 48 bases read in frame from the first base. The sample consisted of PBMCs or a T cell subset sorted from them (not recorded which). The TCR was taken from an adult woman who had mild COVID-19 (a few samples of this study predate the infection). The sample titles of this study are shuffled in the database, so cell type and time point are left out; the donor was told from shared clones. The chain was built from TRBV6-6 and TRBJ1-5; 8 central nucleotides agree with TRBD1. This receptor has the CDR3 CASSYSTNRGNQPQHF. The bases read TGTGCCAGCAGTTACTCGACTAACAGGGGGAATCAGCCCCAGCATTTT.